What follows are 24 T cell receptor beta chains derived from one specimen sequenced in a study of immune heterogeneity within non-small cell lung tumors (dated by TCRdb to 2017 to 2018). The data were produced on a HiSeq X Ten. The TCR beta CDR3 region was amplified with a multiplex PCR system whose first round of roughly 11 cycles used 32 V-gene forward primers and 13 J-gene reverse primers. TCRdb itself trimmed the public reads at Q25 with fastp, ran MiXCR and retained productive beta chains. Each entry is one CDR3 protein sequence, shown with its most common DNA and genes. The sample table holds roughly 20,000 distinct CDR3 sequences, of which 28% were seen once. The ten largest clones represent roughly 4.4% of the sample. For the TCR template, genomic DNA was extracted from bulk tumor tissue, and approximately 600 ng of gDNA was amplified for each sample. During surgery, multiple biopsies were taken from each primary tumor and placed as far apart as possible within the tumor mass. The study cohort was described as untreated and was composed of newly diagnosed NSCLC cases undergoing curative surgery.

Material: lung tumor tissue. These receptors came from a man aged 40-49 years with non-small cell lung cancer.

In the case of this clonotype: A clone one base away is much larger, so this may be a read error. This sequence joins TRBV24-1 and TRBJ2-2; 10 nucleotides agree with TRBD2. V shed 7 bases, J shed 3 bases, and the junction held 10 bases outside the gene matches. CDR3 length: 17 residues. Germline V CDR1 and CDR2: KGHDR, SFDVKD. CDR3 region: CATSGQGLACDTGELFF. The CDR3, as DNA: TGTGCCACCAGCGGCCAGGGACTAGCGTGCGACACCGGGGAGCTGTTTTTT.

The rearrangement uses TRBV18 and TRBJ1-6; unclear D gene. The CDR3 length is 14 residues. Trimming stripped 3 bases from V and 8 bases from J, with 11 bases between. Per germline, CDR1 KGHSH and CDR2 LQKENI. DNA for the CDR3: TGTGCCAGCTCACCGGCGGGGTTAGATTCACCCCTCCACTTT. The encoded protein is CASSPAGLDSPLHF.

On this clonotype itself: A clone one base away is much larger, so this may be a read error. The J gene is TRBJ2-7, the V gene TRBV20-1; TRBD2 matches 11 bases. Germline V lookup: CDR1 DFQATT, CDR2 SNEGSKA (reference sequence). The CDR3 is made up of 13 amino acids. The CDR3 coding sequence is TGCAGTGCTAGAGGACTAGCGGGATACGAGCGGTACTTC. It codes for CSARGLAGYERYF.

This clonotype is labeled as medium-sized. The chain links TRBV24-1 to TRBJ2-6; D is undetermined. From germline, CDR1 is KGHDR and CDR2 SFDVKD. The CDR3 has 14 residues. Trimming took 4 bases from V and 1 from J, leaving 4 bases between them. As DNA, the CDR3 is TGTGCCACCAGTGAAGGTTCTGGGGCCAACGTCCTGACTTTC. Its protein is CATSEGSGANVLTF.

This clonotype has a handful of counts. V is TRBV5-8 and J is TRBJ2-1, with D tentatively TRBD1 or TRBD2 (5 bases each). The CDR3 runs to 15 residues. Per the germline V gene, CDR1 is SGHTS and CDR2 is YDEGEE. Trimming took off 3 bases at V and 5 bases at J, with 15 bases between the two ends. The DNA for the CDR3 is TGTGCCAGCAGCTCGGGGACCCTCCTGGACAATGAGCAGTTCTTC. Translation gives CASSSGTLLDNEQFF.

Of note for this clonotype: The conserved final phenylalanine or tryptophan is absent from the CDR3, which likely points to a read error. The chain combines TRBV19 with TRBJ2-3; no firm D call. The CDR3 length is 13 residues. Germline values: CDR1 LNHDA, CDR2 SQIVND (reference sequence). Trimming removed 4 bases at V and 8 bases at J, with 13 bases between. The CDR3 spells CASSTQNMGTQYL. CDR3 DNA: TGTGCCAGTAGTACTCAGAACATGGGTACGCAGTATTTG.

This clonotype has just a few counts. The chain has TRBV4-2 and TRBJ2-7; D possibly corresponds to TRBD2 (6 bases). The germline CDR1 and CDR2 sequences are LGHNA and YNFKEQ. The CDR3 loop spans 14 amino acids. V was shortened by 1 base and J by 2 bases, with 9 bases between the two germline ends. DNA of the CDR3: TGTGCCAGCAGCCAAGGGAGGGGTGCCTACGAGCAGTACTTC. Its translation: CASSQGRGAYEQYF.

This clonotype appeared many times. The chain uses TRBV13 and TRBJ2-2, with D possibly being TRBD1 or TRBD2 (5 bases each). Germline V gene data show CDR1 as PRHDT and CDR2 as FYEKMQ (reference sequence). The CDR3 is made up of 16 amino acids. V was trimmed by 4 bases and J by 2 bases, leaving 14 bases between them. This chain's CDR3 is CASSSPLRDNTGELFF. In nucleotides, the CDR3 is TGTGCCAGCAGCTCCCCGTTACGGGACAACACCGGGGAGCTGTTTTTT.

In the case of this clonotype: One end of the junction does not line up with germline, which may come from a read error. This chain links TRBV4-1 with TRBJ2-3; 9 bases fit TRBD1. Germline assignment: CDR1 MGHRA and CDR2 YSYEKL. The CDR3 is made up of 18 amino acids. CDR3 protein: CASSQSGTGFSATDTKYF. CDR3 sequence (DNA): TGCGCCAGCAGCCAGTCCGGGACAGGGTTCAGCGCAACAGATACGAAGTATTTT.

This clonotype appeared many times. This chain connects TRBV29-1 to TRBJ2-3; D call uncertain. V lost 6 bases and J 4 bases, leaving 11 bases between the germline ends. Looked up from germline, CDR1 is SQVTM and CDR2 is ANQGSEA. This CDR3 spans 12 amino acids. The CDR3 spells CSVSVVADTQYF. The CDR3 region has the DNA TGCAGCGTGTCAGTAGTGGCAGATACGCAGTATTTT.

Of note for this clonotype: Since a much larger clone is just one base distant, this may be a read error. The gene calls are TRBV2 and TRBJ1-2; 9 bases fit TRBD1. The CDR3 extends over 15 amino acids. Germline V gene lookup returns CDR1 SNHLY and CDR2 FYNNEI. The CDR3, as DNA: TGTGCCAGCAGGCCACCGGGACAGGGTAACTGTGGCTACACCTTC. Its protein is CASRPPGQGNCGYTF.

In its sample, this clonotype ranks as medium-sized. The J gene is TRBJ2-1, the V gene TRBV5-1, with 10 bases lining up with TRBD2. The junction had 4 bases not matched to a gene; V was cut back by 4 bases and J by 3 bases. The germline gives CDR1 SGHRS, CDR2 YFSETQ. This CDR3 spans 15 amino acids. The CDR3 sequence is CASSLGLADYNEQFF. As DNA, the CDR3 is TGCGCCAGCAGCCTAGGACTAGCGGACTACAATGAGCAGTTCTTC.

This clonotype came up many times. V gene TRBV6-2 or TRBV6-3 combines with J gene TRBJ1-4; D remains ambiguous. Trimming took 2 bases from V and 6 from J, leaving 7 bases between them. Germline CDR1 and CDR2: MNHEY and SVGEGT. The CDR3 has 13 residues. In DNA, the CDR3 is TGTGCCAGCAGTTACCGAGGAGATGAAAAACTGTTTTTT. Amino acid sequence: CASSYRGDEKLFF.

This chain joins TRBV5-6 and TRBJ2-3; D tentatively fits TRBD1 or TRBD2 (5 bases each). V was clipped by 0 bases and J by 6 bases, with 11 bases between them. CDR1 SGHDT and CDR2 YYEEEE come from the germline V gene. The CDR3 extends over 14 amino acids. For the CDR3, the DNA is TGTGCCAGCAGCTTGGGGGGGAGCCCCGATACGCAGTATTTT. Its translation is CASSLGGSPDTQYF.

This clonotype is labeled as medium-sized. The V gene is TRBV30, the J gene TRBJ1-5; unclear D gene. Germline CDR1 GTSNPN, CDR2 SVGIG (reference sequence). The CDR3 is 13 residues long. V was cut by 0 bases and J by 5 bases, with 8 bases left in between. CDR3 residues: CAWSVSWDQPQHF. CDR3 in DNA: TGTGCCTGGAGTGTCTCTTGGGATCAGCCCCAGCATTTT. Filled out from reference TRBV30 and TRBJ1-5, the complete variable domain reads SQTIHQWPATLVQPVGSPLSLECTVEGTSNPNLYWYRQAAGRGLQLLFYSVGIGQISSEVPQNLSASRPQDRQFILSSKKLLLSDSGFYLCAWSVSWDQPQHFGDGTRLSIL.

As concerns this clonotype: A single base separates this from a much larger clone, so it may be a read error. V and J are TRBV5-1 and TRBJ2-3; unclear D gene. The CDR3 runs to 15 residues. Germline assignment: CDR1 SGHRS and CDR2 YFSETQ. CDR3 coding DNA: TGCGCCAGCAGCTTTAAGGGAAGTGCCACAGATAAGCAGTATTTT. This translates into CASSFKGSATDKQYF.

This clonotype was detected once. Being one base from a much bigger clone, this may be a read error. The rearrangement links TRBV5-1 to TRBJ2-7; perhaps TRBD2 as D (6 bases). V was shortened by 5 bases and J by 2 bases, with 17 bases between the two germline ends. The CDR3 has 15 amino acids. Germline CDR1 and CDR2: SGHRS and YFSETQ. The CDR3 DNA is TGCGCCAGCAGTCTTGGATGGCGGGATGCCTACGAGCAGTACTTC. Protein: CASSLGWRDAYEQYF.

V gene TRBV15 combines with J gene TRBJ1-4; 8 bases line up with TRBD1. The CDR3 is made up of 17 amino acids. CDR1 and CDR2 (germline): LNHNV, YYDKDF (reference sequence). V lost 0 bases, J lost 2 bases, and 5 bases stayed unmatched. DNA for the CDR3: TGTGCCACCAGCAGAGATGGACAGGGCTGGACTAATGAAAAACTGTTTTTT. This encodes CATSRDGQGWTNEKLFF.

By share of the sample, this clonotype is medium-sized. This chain uses TRBV3-2 with TRBJ2-7; no check of the table's D call, TRBD2, against the DNA was made. TRBV3-2 represents a pseudogene. This CDR3 has 17 residues. CDR3 DNA: TGTGCCAGCAGCCCTCGCGAACCTAGCGGGGTGAGGGACGAGCAGTACTTC. It is translated as CASSPREPSGVRDEQYF.

By share, this clonotype ranks as medium-sized (0.01 to 0.1%). This rearrangement joins TRBV6-1 to TRBJ2-6; tentative D call: TRBD1 (5 bases). V lost 4 bases and J lost 0, with 7 bases in between. Germline V gives CDR1 MNHNS, CDR2 SASEGT. The CDR3 runs 15 residues. CDR3 protein: CASSGQSSGANVLTF. CDR3 sequence (DNA): TGTGCCAGCAGTGGACAGTCCTCTGGGGCCAACGTCCTGACTTTC.

This clonotype has at least ten counts. This chain links TRBV5-1 with TRBJ2-7; 11 bases line up with TRBD2. The V segment lost 4 bases and the J segment 4 bases; nucleotides outside the gene matches: 7. The CDR3 sequence is 15 residues long. Germline V gives CDR1 SGHRS, CDR2 YFSETQ. CDR3 loop: CASSPTSGSWYEQYF. CDR3 sequence (DNA): TGCGCCAGCAGCCCCACTAGCGGGAGTTGGTACGAGCAGTACTTC.

CDR3 sequence reads: CAWHRDAGQTQYF. CDR3 bases: TGTGCCTGGCACCGGGACGCCGGACAGACCCAGTACTTC. V is TRBV30 and J is TRBJ2-5; TRBD1 or TRBD2 may be the D gene (5 bases each). V was shortened by 5 bases and J by 6 bases, with 16 bases between the two germline ends. The CDR3 length is 13 residues. Per germline, CDR1 GTSNPN and CDR2 SVGIG (reference sequence).

This clonotype appeared a few times. The V call is TRBV24-1, the J call TRBJ2-3; 8 nucleotides align to TRBD2. Germline loops: CDR1 KGHDR, CDR2 SFDVKD. The V segment lost 7 bases and the J segment 2 bases; nucleotides outside the gene matches: 7. This CDR3 has 15 residues. The CDR3 DNA reads TGTGCCACCAGCCGAGCGGGGGACCCCACAGATACGCAGTATTTT. Translated, it gives CATSRAGDPTDTQYF.

A remark on this clonotype: A much larger clone differs by one base, so this may be a read error. The rearrangement uses TRBV5-1 and TRBJ1-1; D ambiguous. This CDR3 spans 16 amino acids. CDR1 and CDR2 from the germline V gene are SGHRS and YFSETQ. CDR3 loop: CASSPPSRVKNTETFF. CDR3 DNA: TGCGCCAGCAGCCCACCGTCCCGGGTGAAGAACACTGAAACTTTCTTT.